These T cell receptor beta chains were read from a single sample in a study of neurological immune-mediated disorders. TCRdb redid the calling of the 5' RACE reads with MiXCR, one entry per CDR3 protein. Of about 46,000 distinct CDR3 sequences in the sample, roughly 4% were seen once. The sequenced sample was PBMCs. The source of these receptors is a woman aged 55 to 70 with multiple sclerosis. Each CDR3 is given with its conserved first and last residue. The order of the fields is J gene, clone size, D gene, V gene, CDR3 protein, CDR3 DNA. D genes are given only for firm matches. Some rows have no size entry. The others give once, few or many, or a class for an expanded clone.

j_call: TRBJ1-6; clone_size: many; d_call: TRBD1; v_call: TRBV10-3; cdr3_aa: CAITSTGGGSPLHF; cdr3_nt: TGTGCCATCACCTCGACAGGGGGCGGTTCACCCCTCCACTTT
j_call: TRBJ1-1; clone_size: few; d_call: TRBD1; v_call: TRBV20-1; cdr3_aa: CSAPLPGGWTEAFF; cdr3_nt: TGCAGTGCTCCACTTCCAGGGGGGTGGACTGAAGCTTTCTTT
j_call: TRBJ1-5; clone_size: -; d_call: -; v_call: TRBV12-3/TRBV12-4; cdr3_aa: CASSPRGGLENNQPQHF; cdr3_nt: TGTGCCAGCAGCCCCCGGGGGGGGCTGGAGAACAATCAGCCCCAGCATTTT
j_call: TRBJ1-4; clone_size: medium-sized; d_call: TRBD1; v_call: TRBV28; cdr3_aa: CASSPRTGFSVGEKLFF; cdr3_nt: TGTGCCAGCAGTCCGCGGACAGGGTTCTCGGTAGGGGAAAAACTGTTTTTT
j_call: TRBJ2-5; clone_size: few; d_call: TRBD1; v_call: TRBV12-3/TRBV12-4; cdr3_aa: CASNPGQPQETQYF; cdr3_nt: TGTGCCAGCAACCCGGGACAGCCCCAAGAGACCCAGTACTTC
j_call: TRBJ2-5; clone_size: many; d_call: -; v_call: TRBV20-1; cdr3_aa: CSALWSGQETQYF; cdr3_nt: TGCAGTGCCTTGTGGTCGGGGCAAGAGACCCAGTACTTC
j_call: TRBJ1-2; clone_size: -; d_call: -; v_call: TRBV7-2; cdr3_aa: CASSLNKGQTTYGYTF; cdr3_nt: TGTGCCAGCAGCTTAAATAAAGGACAGACAACCTATGGCTACACCTTC
j_call: TRBJ2-3; clone_size: -; d_call: -; v_call: TRBV9; cdr3_aa: CASSPTGGGTDTQYF; cdr3_nt: TGTGCCAGCAGCCCAACGGGGGGCGGCACAGATACGCAGTATTTT
j_call: TRBJ1-1; clone_size: -; d_call: -; v_call: TRBV5-1; cdr3_aa: CASSFGGHTEAFF; cdr3_nt: TGCGCCAGCAGCTTTGGGGGGCACACTGAAGCTTTCTTT
j_call: TRBJ2-5; clone_size: many; d_call: -; v_call: TRBV20-1; cdr3_aa: CSASRQSLTQYF; cdr3_nt: TGCAGTGCTAGTCGACAGAGCCTGACCCAGTACTTC
j_call: TRBJ1-1; clone_size: many; d_call: -; v_call: TRBV18; cdr3_aa: CASSSTGFTEAFF; cdr3_nt: TGTGCCAGCTCATCTACAGGTTTCACTGAAGCTTTCTTT
j_call: TRBJ1-4; clone_size: many; d_call: TRBD1; v_call: TRBV15; cdr3_aa: CATSNTGTENEKLFF; cdr3_nt: TGTGCCACCAGCAATACCGGGACAGAGAATGAAAAACTGTTTTTT
j_call: TRBJ1-1; clone_size: few; d_call: -; v_call: TRBV20-1; cdr3_aa: CSANLIRGTEAFF; cdr3_nt: TGCAGTGCTAACCTTATCAGGGGTACTGAAGCTTTCTTT
j_call: TRBJ2-5; clone_size: many; d_call: TRBD2; v_call: TRBV18; cdr3_aa: CASSPPSASGNQETQYF; cdr3_nt: TGTGCCAGCTCACCACCATCGGCTAGCGGTAACCAAGAGACCCAGTACTTC
j_call: TRBJ2-1; clone_size: many; d_call: TRBD2; v_call: TRBV20-1; cdr3_aa: CSARALAGVREQFF; cdr3_nt: TGCAGTGCTAGGGCACTAGCGGGAGTTCGTGAGCAGTTCTTC
j_call: TRBJ2-1; clone_size: many; d_call: TRBD2; v_call: TRBV20-1; cdr3_aa: CSARDLAGDSNEQFF; cdr3_nt: TGCAGTGCTAGAGATCTAGCGGGAGATAGCAATGAGCAGTTCTTC
j_call: TRBJ1-5; clone_size: few; d_call: TRBD1; v_call: TRBV25-1; cdr3_aa: CASGDTGGGQPQNF; cdr3_nt: TGTGCCAGCGGGGATACAGGGGGCGGACAGCCCCAGAATTTT
j_call: TRBJ2-3; clone_size: many; d_call: -; v_call: TRBV20-1; cdr3_aa: CSAPLGGDTQYF; cdr3_nt: TGCAGTGCTCCCCTAGGGGGGGATACGCAGTATTTT
j_call: TRBJ2-5; clone_size: few; d_call: TRBD1; v_call: TRBV20-1; cdr3_aa: CSAREDRVQETQYF; cdr3_nt: TGCAGTGCTAGGGAAGACAGGGTCCAAGAGACCCAGTACTTC
j_call: TRBJ2-2; clone_size: -; d_call: -; v_call: TRBV9; cdr3_aa: CASSFAGTQTNTGELFF; cdr3_nt: TGTGCCAGCAGCTTTGCAGGGACCCAGACGAACACCGGGGAGCTGTTTTTT
j_call: TRBJ2-1; clone_size: many; d_call: -; v_call: TRBV27; cdr3_aa: CASSLLGVSGNEQFF; cdr3_nt: TGTGCCAGCAGTCTCCTCGGAGTTAGCGGAAATGAGCAGTTCTTC
j_call: TRBJ2-1; clone_size: -; d_call: -; v_call: TRBV5-1; cdr3_aa: CASFDRTYNEQFF; cdr3_nt: TGCGCCAGCTTCGACCGCACTTACAATGAGCAGTTCTTC
j_call: TRBJ2-5; clone_size: many; d_call: -; v_call: TRBV12-3/TRBV12-4; cdr3_aa: CASSLVLGQETQYF; cdr3_nt: TGTGCCAGCAGTTTAGTGTTGGGCCAAGAGACCCAGTACTTC
j_call: TRBJ2-3; clone_size: many; d_call: TRBD1; v_call: TRBV7-2; cdr3_aa: CASSLGQYTQYF; cdr3_nt: TGTGCCAGCAGTTTGGGACAGTATACGCAGTATTTT
j_call: TRBJ2-3; clone_size: many; d_call: TRBD2; v_call: TRBV4-3; cdr3_aa: CASSQGLAEGADTQYF; cdr3_nt: TGCGCCAGCAGCCAAGGCCTAGCGGAAGGAGCAGATACGCAGTATTTT
j_call: TRBJ2-5; clone_size: many; d_call: TRBD1; v_call: TRBV7-7; cdr3_aa: CASSQNQGAEETQYF; cdr3_nt: TGTGCTAGCAGCCAAAACCAGGGGGCAGAAGAGACCCAGTACTTC
j_call: TRBJ2-1; clone_size: many; d_call: -; v_call: TRBV27; cdr3_aa: CASQPQVGLASNEQFF; cdr3_nt: TGTGCCAGCCAACCCCAGGTTGGGCTAGCAAGCAATGAGCAGTTCTTC
j_call: TRBJ2-3; clone_size: many; d_call: -; v_call: TRBV27; cdr3_aa: CASSQGGADTQYF; cdr3_nt: TGTGCCAGCAGTCAAGGGGGGGCAGATACGCAGTATTTT
j_call: TRBJ2-1; clone_size: -; d_call: TRBD2; v_call: TRBV20-1; cdr3_aa: CSAKGIRGRAPNEQFF; cdr3_nt: TGCAGTGCAAAGGGGATACGCGGGAGAGCTCCCAATGAGCAGTTCTTC
j_call: TRBJ2-1; clone_size: few; d_call: -; v_call: TRBV11-2; cdr3_aa: CASSLLTGLNEQFF; cdr3_nt: TGTGCCAGCAGCTTATTAACGGGGTTAAATGAGCAGTTCTTC
j_call: TRBJ1-2; clone_size: many; d_call: TRBD1; v_call: TRBV20-1; cdr3_aa: CSARRDRLTNYGYTF; cdr3_nt: TGCAGTGCTAGGCGGGACAGACTTACCAACTATGGCTACACCTTC
j_call: TRBJ2-3; clone_size: many; d_call: TRBD2; v_call: TRBV20-1; cdr3_aa: CSARGSGNSDTQYF; cdr3_nt: TGCAGTGCTAGAGGGAGCGGGAACTCAGATACGCAGTATTTT
j_call: TRBJ1-1; clone_size: -; d_call: -; v_call: TRBV7-3; cdr3_aa: CASSLDGGTEAFF; cdr3_nt: TGTGCCAGCAGCTTAGACGGGGGCACTGAAGCTTTCTTT
j_call: TRBJ2-5; clone_size: many; d_call: -; v_call: TRBV12-3/TRBV12-4; cdr3_aa: CASKPTGRYETQYF; cdr3_nt: TGTGCCAGCAAGCCGACGGGAAGGTACGAGACCCAGTACTTC
j_call: TRBJ2-5; clone_size: many; d_call: -; v_call: TRBV4-3; cdr3_aa: CASSQTRVQETQYF; cdr3_nt: TGCGCCAGCAGCCAGACTAGAGTTCAAGAGACCCAGTACTTC
j_call: TRBJ1-1; clone_size: many; d_call: -; v_call: TRBV20-1; cdr3_aa: CSASSLAGGAEAFF; cdr3_nt: TGCAGTGCTAGTAGCTTGGCTGGAGGGGCTGAAGCTTTCTTT
j_call: TRBJ1-5; clone_size: many; d_call: TRBD1; v_call: TRBV6-4; cdr3_aa: CASRNRGVSNQPQHF; cdr3_nt: TGTGCCAGCAGGAACAGGGGGGTAAGCAATCAGCCCCAGCATTTT
j_call: TRBJ2-5; clone_size: many; d_call: TRBD1; v_call: TRBV12-3/TRBV12-4; cdr3_aa: CASSRDRGRQETQYF; cdr3_nt: TGTGCCAGCAGCCGGGACAGGGGACGGCAAGAGACCCAGTACTTC
j_call: TRBJ2-2; clone_size: many; d_call: TRBD2; v_call: TRBV4-1; cdr3_aa: CASSQDGGARTGELFF; cdr3_nt: TGCGCCAGCAGCCAAGACGGGGGGGCGAGAACCGGGGAGCTGTTTTTT
j_call: TRBJ2-3; clone_size: -; d_call: -; v_call: TRBV12-3/TRBV12-4; cdr3_aa: CASSRTASTDTQYF; cdr3_nt: TGTGCCAGCAGCCGGACGGCTAGCACAGATACGCAGTATTTT
j_call: TRBJ2-7; clone_size: -; d_call: -; v_call: TRBV5-1; cdr3_aa: CASSLDLFYEQYF; cdr3_nt: TGCGCCAGCAGCTTGGATCTGTTCTACGAGCAGTACTTC
j_call: TRBJ2-5; clone_size: many; d_call: -; v_call: TRBV7-2; cdr3_aa: CASSSEWAGETQYF; cdr3_nt: TGTGCCAGCAGCTCCGAGTGGGCGGGGGAGACCCAGTACTTC
j_call: TRBJ2-1; clone_size: few; d_call: -; v_call: TRBV7-8; cdr3_aa: CASSLFGGEIDEQFF; cdr3_nt: TGTGCCAGCAGCTTATTTGGCGGGGAGATCGATGAGCAGTTCTTC
j_call: TRBJ1-1; clone_size: many; d_call: TRBD1; v_call: TRBV9; cdr3_aa: CASSGVDRGRTETFF; cdr3_nt: TGTGCCAGCAGCGGAGTGGACAGGGGCCGGACTGAAACTTTCTTT
j_call: TRBJ1-3; clone_size: few; d_call: TRBD1; v_call: TRBV7-3; cdr3_aa: CASSLGTGGAGNTIYF; cdr3_nt: TGTGCCAGCAGCCTCGGGACAGGAGGTGCTGGAAACACCATATATTTT
j_call: TRBJ1-5; clone_size: few; d_call: TRBD1; v_call: TRBV5-5; cdr3_aa: CASSQGQTNQPQHF; cdr3_nt: TGTGCCAGCAGCCAGGGACAGACCAATCAGCCCCAGCATTTT
j_call: TRBJ2-2; clone_size: few; d_call: -; v_call: TRBV20-1; cdr3_aa: CSASGLGVSNTGELFF; cdr3_nt: TGCAGTGCTAGCGGCTTAGGGGTCTCGAACACCGGGGAGCTGTTTTTT
j_call: TRBJ2-4; clone_size: few; d_call: TRBD2; v_call: TRBV2; cdr3_aa: CASSAGLALNIQYF; cdr3_nt: TGTGCCAGCAGTGCGGGACTAGCGCTAAACATTCAGTACTTC